The sequence of this T cell receptor beta chain was determined in a study of T cell repertoires in aging, cancer and after chemotherapy. Amplification of TCR beta used genomic DNA extracted from peripheral blood. This clonotype is medium-sized (0.01 to 0.1%) in the sample. This CDR3 region has 13 residues. Germline assignment: CDR1 SQVTM and CDR2 ANQGSEA. Trimming took 4 bases from V and 2 from J, leaving 11 bases between them. Rearranged V-D-J TRB sequences were amplified with a mixed TRB-A/B primer pool. MiXCR, applied by TCRdb to the multiplex PCR reads, yields one record per CDR3 protein. The table lists 10,000 to 15,000 distinct CDR3 sequences, about 40% of them singletons.

The gene calls are TRBV29-1 and TRBJ1-1; D not resolved. The source of this sequence is a human donor in good health. The donor label of this sample is uncertain. The material sequenced was blood. The CDR3 reads CSVARRLNTEAFF. CDR3 coding DNA: TGCAGCGTTGCACGAAGGCTCAACACTGAAGCTTTCTTT. The full variable domain, with the rest looked up from reference TRBV29-1 and TRBJ1-1, is SAVISQKPSRDICQRGTSLTIQCQVDSQVTMMFWYRQQPGQSLTLIATANQGSEATYESGFVIDKFPISRPNLTFSTLTVSNMSPEDSSIYLCSVARRLNTEAFFGQGTRLTVV.